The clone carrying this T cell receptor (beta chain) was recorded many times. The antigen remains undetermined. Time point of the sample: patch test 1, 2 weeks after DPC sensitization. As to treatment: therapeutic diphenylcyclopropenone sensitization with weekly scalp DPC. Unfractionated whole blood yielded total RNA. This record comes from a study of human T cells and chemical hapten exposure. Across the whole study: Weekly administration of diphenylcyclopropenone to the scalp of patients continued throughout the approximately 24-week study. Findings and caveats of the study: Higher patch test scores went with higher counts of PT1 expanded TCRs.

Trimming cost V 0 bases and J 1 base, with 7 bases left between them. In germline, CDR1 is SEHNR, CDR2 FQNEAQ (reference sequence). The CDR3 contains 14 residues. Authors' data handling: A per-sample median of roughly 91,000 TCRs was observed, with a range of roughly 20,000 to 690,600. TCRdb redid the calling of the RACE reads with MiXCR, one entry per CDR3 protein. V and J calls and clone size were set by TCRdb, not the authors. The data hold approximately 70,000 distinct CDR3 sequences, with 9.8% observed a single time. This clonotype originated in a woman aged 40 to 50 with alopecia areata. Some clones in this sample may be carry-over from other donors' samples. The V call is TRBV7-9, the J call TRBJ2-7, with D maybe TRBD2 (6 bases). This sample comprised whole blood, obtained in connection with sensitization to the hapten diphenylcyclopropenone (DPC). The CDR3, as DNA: TGTGCCAGCAGCTTAGCAGGGACTTCCTACGAGCAGTACTTC. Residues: CASSLAGTSYEQYF. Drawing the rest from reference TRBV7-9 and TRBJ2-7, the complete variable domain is DTGVSQNPRHKITKRGQNVTFRCDPISEHNRLYWYRQTLGQGPEFLTYFQNEAQLEKSRLLSDRFSAERPKGSFSTLEIQRTEQGDSAMYLCASSLAGTSYEQYFGPGTRLTVT.